A single sample is the source of the 32 T cell receptor beta chains below, sequenced in a study of T cell changes during pregnancy in multiple sclerosis (dated by TCRdb to about 2019). Library preparation used the immunoSEQ multiplex PCR assay. TCRdb limited this immuneACCESS table to in-frame rearrangements with V and J called. A share of clones is missing; checked studies link under half to unresolved V genes, and the rest is unexplained. The sample has tens of thousands of clones on record, approximately 94% of them singletons. Of the sample, around 5% falls within the top ten clones. The source was CD8+ T cells from peripheral blood mononuclear cells, collected before pregnancy. Receptors originate from a female donor with multiple sclerosis, enrolled in a pregnancy study.

The genes are TRBV30 and TRBJ2-7; D call uncertain. The CDR3 runs to 13 residues. CDR1 is GTSNPN, CDR2 SVGIG, per germline (reference sequence). The V and J ends lost 1 base and 3 bases respectively, with 10 bases between them. The CDR3 is CAWSGHPNYEQYF. CDR3 nucleotide sequence: TGTGCCTGGAGTGGGCACCCGAACTACGAGCAGTACTTC.

V and J are TRBV5-1 and TRBJ2-7, with 11 nucleotides matching TRBD2. From germline, CDR1 is SGHRS and CDR2 YFSETQ. The CDR3 spans 13 residues. The junction had 7 bases not matched to a gene; V was cut back by 8 bases and J by 6 bases. DNA of the CDR3: TGCGCCAGTTCGTCGGGACTAGCGGTCGAGCAGTACTTC. Amino acid sequence: CASSSGLAVEQYF.

V usage is TRBV25-1 and J usage is TRBJ1-1, with D unclear. Trimming took 4 bases from V and 8 from J, leaving 11 bases between them. The CDR3 is 12 amino acids. CDR1 and CDR2 (germline): MGHDK, SYGVNS. In nucleotides, the CDR3 is TGTGCCAGCAGTGCCTCCGGGGTCGAAGCTTTCTTT. Translating it yields CASSASGVEAFF.

V and J are TRBV12-5 and TRBJ2-1; 12 nucleotides match TRBD2. The CDR3 runs to 18 residues. V dropped 5 bases and J dropped 0; count of bases not matched to a gene: 8. Germline V gene sequence: CDR1 LGHNT, CDR2 FRNRAP. The CDR3 is CASGPLLAGGFSYNEQFF. As DNA, the CDR3 is TGTGCTAGTGGTCCACTACTAGCGGGGGGCTTCTCCTACAATGAGCAGTTCTTC.

V usage is TRBV27 and J usage is TRBJ2-1; the D gene is possibly TRBD2 (5 bases). Looked up from germline, CDR1 is MNHEY and CDR2 is SMNVEV (reference sequence). Trimming removed 0 bases at V and 5 bases at J, with 8 bases between. This CDR3 is 14 amino acids long. The CDR3 region is CASSLSGGHNEQFF. CDR3 bases: TGTGCCAGCAGTTTATCGGGCGGGCACAATGAGCAGTTCTTC.

The chain recombines TRBV11-2 with TRBJ2-1; D is possibly TRBD2 (6 bases). Trimming cost V 5 bases and J 5 bases, with 10 bases left between them. This CDR3 is 13 amino acids long. The germline V gene has CDR1 SGHAT and CDR2 FQNNGV. The CDR3 protein is CASSRLGHNEQFF. CDR3 DNA: TGTGCCAGCAGCCGACTAGGTCACAATGAGCAGTTCTTC.

The chain has TRBV6-4 and TRBJ2-1, with 11 bases lining up with TRBD2. Germline V gene data show CDR1 as MRHNA and CDR2 as SNTAGT. This CDR3 is 15 amino acids long. Trimming at V came to 3 bases and at J to 3 bases, leaving 1 base not matched to a gene. The chain's CDR3 is CASSEGLADYNEQFF. The DNA of the CDR3 is TGTGCCAGCAGTGAGGGACTAGCGGACTACAATGAGCAGTTCTTC.

J is TRBJ1-4 and V is TRBV4-2; the D gene is possibly TRBD1 (5 bases). The germline gives CDR1 LGHNA, CDR2 YNFKEQ. V shed 1 base and J shed 8 bases, with 11 bases lying between them. The CDR3 runs to 14 residues. The CDR3 DNA follows: TGTGCCAGCAGCCAAGTGAGGGGAGGCGAAAAACTGTTTTTT. It encodes CASSQVRGGEKLFF.

V is TRBV27 and J is TRBJ2-7; TRBD1 agrees at 7 bases. The germline V gene encodes CDR1 MNHEY and CDR2 SMNVEV (reference sequence). V lost 3 bases and J lost 5; bases outside the gene matches: 4. The CDR3 is made up of 13 amino acids. CDR3 nucleotides: TGTGCCAGCAGTTTTTACAGGGGAGACGAGCAGTACTTC. Translation: CASSFYRGDEQYF.

This clone was seen just once. The chain has TRBV5-1 and TRBJ2-1; 14 nucleotides line up with TRBD2. This CDR3 region has 19 residues. The V gene's germline CDR1 is SGHRS and CDR2 YFSETQ. Trimming took 4 bases from V and 0 from J; bases not matched to a gene: 9. The CDR3 bases are TGCGCCAGCAGCCAAGAGACTAGCGGGAGGGGGAGCTCCTACAATGAGCAGTTCTTC. This sequence encodes CASSQETSGRGSSYNEQFF. Together with reference TRBV5-1 and TRBJ2-1, the CDR3 gives the full variable domain: KAGVTQTPRYLIKTRGQQVTLSCSPISGHRSVSWYQQTPGQGLQFLFEYFSETQRNKGNFPGRFSGRQFSNSRSEMNVSTLELGDSALYLCASSQETSGRGSSYNEQFFGPGTRLTVL.

The chain is built from TRBV13 and TRBJ1-1, with a weak D call TRBD1 (5 bases). The V end lost 11 bases, the J end lost 5 bases, and 24 bases lay between the germline ends. CDR3 length equals 15 residues. Looked up from germline, CDR1 is PRHDT and CDR2 is FYEKMQ (reference sequence). Here the CDR3 reads CAVTAGGNKRTEAFF. For the CDR3, the DNA is TGTGCCGTGACGGCGGGGGGTAATAAGAGGACTGAAGCTTTCTTT.

V gene TRBV6-5 combines with J gene TRBJ2-1; 8 positions match TRBD1. V trimming: 0 bases; J trimming: 9 bases; junction bases outside the gene matches: 10. CDR1 is MNHEY and CDR2 is SVGAGI in the germline V gene. The length of the CDR3 is 16 residues. CDR3 coding DNA: TGTGCCAGCAGTTACTCGACCCCAGGGGGCTGGGGTGAGCAGTTCTTC. Its translation is CASSYSTPGGWGEQFF.

In DNA, the CDR3 is TGTGCCAGTAGTATCCGACAGGGCGGTCAACAGCCCCAGCATTTT. It specifies CASSIRQGGQQPQHF. V usage is TRBV19 and J usage is TRBJ1-5, with 7 bases fitting TRBD1. The germline gives CDR1 LNHDA, CDR2 SQIVND (reference sequence). The J segment lost 7 bases and the V segment lost 3 bases, leaving 9 bases of the junction unmatched. This CDR3 has 15 residues.

This chain uses TRBV7-9 with TRBJ2-3; D perhaps matches TRBD2 (5 bases). The CDR3 sequence is 14 residues long. Trimming took 4 bases from V and 4 from J, leaving 12 bases between them. The germline V gene has CDR1 SEHNR and CDR2 FQNEAQ (reference sequence). This chain's CDR3 is CASSSVRRADTQYF. For the CDR3, the DNA is TGTGCCAGCAGCTCCGTGCGGCGGGCAGATACGCAGTATTTT.

This chain connects TRBV11-1 to TRBJ2-7, with D possibly TRBD2 on 5 matching bases. Deletions cut 5 bases from V and 0 bases from J, with 14 bases between. The CDR3 has 15 amino acids. Germline lookup yields CDR1 SGHAT and CDR2 FQDESV (reference sequence). The CDR3 reads CASSLTGLSSYEQYF. The CDR3, as DNA: TGTGCCAGCAGCCTGACGGGGTTGAGCTCCTACGAGCAGTACTTC.

Turning to this clone: An end of the junction does not agree with germline; a read error may underlie this. The chain carries TRBV6-1 and TRBJ1-2, with D possibly TRBD1 on 6 matching bases. CDR1 and CDR2 (germline): MNHNS, SASEGT. The CDR3 spans 15 residues. CDR3 amino acids: CASREGGGLNYGYTF. CDR3 DNA sequence: TGTGCCAGCAGGGAAGGCGGGGGCCTTAACTATGGCTACACCTTC.

This chain uses TRBV2 with TRBJ1-2, with 7 bases matching TRBD1. The CDR3 is 15 amino acids. The J segment lost 5 bases and the V segment lost 4 bases, leaving 10 bases of the junction unmatched. Germline-derived CDR1 and CDR2 are SNHLY and FYNNEI. The CDR3, as DNA: TGTGCCAGCAGTGCTTGGACAGGAGAATTATATGGCTACACCTTC. The encoded protein is CASSAWTGELYGYTF. The full variable domain, its missing parts supplied by reference TRBV2 and TRBJ1-2, is EPEVTQTPSHQVTQMGQEVILRCVPISNHLYFYWYRQILGQKVEFLVSFYNNEISEKSEIFDDQFSVERPDGSNFTLKIRSTKLEDSAMYFCASSAWTGELYGYTFGSGTRLTVV.

The gene calls are TRBV2 and TRBJ2-7; 8 bases align to TRBD2. The germline V gene encodes CDR1 SNHLY and CDR2 FYNNEI. V gave up 3 bases and J gave up 0 bases; unmatched junction bases: 1. This CDR3 contains 14 residues. The CDR3 DNA follows: TGTGCCAGCAGTGAGACTAGCGTCTCCTACGAGCAGTACTTC. This encodes CASSETSVSYEQYF.

The chain carries TRBV19 and TRBJ1-1, with 7 bases lining up with TRBD1. This CDR3 has 17 residues. With 7 bases clipped from V and 1 base from J, the junction kept 15 bases outside the gene matches. Germline loops: CDR1 LNHDA, CDR2 SQIVND (reference sequence). The CDR3 here is CASNFLVKQGPNTEAFF. Written as DNA, the CDR3 is TGTGCCAGTAACTTCCTCGTGAAACAGGGGCCGAACACTGAAGCTTTCTTT.

V and J are TRBV19 and TRBJ2-1, with a possible D match to TRBD2 (6 bases). Germline lookup yields CDR1 LNHDA and CDR2 SQIVND (reference sequence). Trimming cost V 7 bases and J 7 bases, with 17 bases left between them. The CDR3 contains 14 residues. The CDR3 coding sequence is TGTGCCAGTAATTCGGGGGTTCGTGGTAATGAGCAGTTCTTC. Translating gives CASNSGVRGNEQFF.

V is TRBV7-9 and J is TRBJ2-1; 11 nucleotides line up with TRBD2. The V gene's germline CDR1 is SEHNR and CDR2 FQNEAQ (reference sequence). The CDR3 runs to 18 residues. The V gene end was trimmed by 2 bases and the J gene end by 2 bases; junction bases not matched to a gene: 8. CDR3 sequence: CASSLRASGRLTYNEQFF. CDR3 coding DNA: TGTGCCAGCAGCTTAAGGGCTAGCGGGAGGTTGACCTACAATGAGCAGTTCTTC.

The CDR3 protein is CASSLTGPYNEQFF. DNA for the CDR3: TGTGCCAGCAGCTTGACAGGACCCTACAATGAGCAGTTCTTC. This chain joins TRBV5-8 and TRBJ2-1; weak D call: TRBD1 (5 bases). The CDR3 covers 14 residues. Trimming shortened V by 1 base and J by 2 bases, and 7 bases separated the two germline ends. Germline lookup yields CDR1 SGHTS and CDR2 YDEGEE.

The chain uses TRBV27 and TRBJ1-1; 11 bases line up with TRBD1. Per the germline V gene, CDR1 is MNHEY and CDR2 is SMNVEV (reference sequence). The CDR3 has 18 residues. The trim removed 1 base at V and 0 bases at J, leaving 7 bases unmatched. The CDR3 loop is CASSLWTGTGGMNTEAFF. The CDR3 bases are TGTGCCAGCAGTTTATGGACCGGGACAGGGGGTATGAACACTGAAGCTTTCTTT.

The CDR3 spells CASSPTPGYYNFSNQPQHF. For the CDR3, the DNA is TGTGCCAGCAGTCCAACCCCGGGATATTACAATTTTAGCAATCAGCCCCAGCATTTT. This chain joins TRBV7-6 and TRBJ1-5, with D unclear. The V and J ends lost 6 bases and 0 bases respectively, with 24 bases between them. The CDR3 loop spans 19 amino acids. The germline V gene has CDR1 SGHVS and CDR2 FNYEAQ. Variable domain in full (rest from reference TRBV7-6 and TRBJ1-5): GAGVSQSPRYKVTKRGQDVALRCDPISGHVSLYWYRQALGQGPEFLTYFNYEAQQDKSGLPNDRFSAERPEGSISTLTIQRTEQRDSAMYRCASSPTPGYYNFSNQPQHFGDGTRLSIL.

This chain connects TRBV7-2 to TRBJ2-7; 12 nucleotides line up with TRBD2. The ends lost 5 bases at V and 2 bases at J; junction bases unmatched: 13. This CDR3 spans 18 amino acids. In germline, CDR1 is SGHTA, CDR2 FQGNSA. This CDR3 is CASSARFGTSGRTYEQYF. In DNA, the CDR3 is TGTGCCAGCAGCGCCCGATTCGGGACTAGCGGGCGGACCTACGAGCAGTACTTC.

This chain's CDR3 is CASSPELARNTGELFF. CDR3 sequence (DNA): TGTGCCAGCAGCCCTGAACTAGCGAGGAACACCGGGGAGCTGTTTTTT. The chain links TRBV7-9 to TRBJ2-2, with 7 bases fitting TRBD2. CDR1 is SEHNR and CDR2 is FQNEAQ in the germline V gene (reference sequence). The CDR3 loop spans 16 amino acids. The ends lost 5 bases at V and 1 base at J; junction bases unmatched: 7.

The chain couples TRBV29-1 to TRBJ2-7; TRBD1 matches 7 bases. Germline trimming cut 7 bases from V and 2 bases from J; bases unmatched to any gene: 8. The germline CDR1 and CDR2 sequences are SQVTM and ANQGSEA. This CDR3 comprises 13 residues. CDR3 nucleotide sequence: TGCAGCGCTATACAGGGGAGCACCTACGAGCAGTACTTC. Its translation is CSAIQGSTYEQYF.

The chain links TRBV7-9 to TRBJ2-7; TRBD1 matches at 11 bases. V was clipped by 7 bases and J by 5 bases; unmatched bases: 13. The CDR3 totals 16 residues. CDR1 is SEHNR and CDR2 is FQNEAQ in the germline V gene (reference sequence). CDR3 coding DNA: TGTGCCAGCACCCGATATCCGGGACAGGGGGACCACGAGCAGTACTTC. This encodes CASTRYPGQGDHEQYF.

The chain links TRBV19 to TRBJ1-1; 7 bases fit TRBD1. The CDR3 runs 13 residues. Germline trimming cut 8 bases from V and 1 base from J; bases unmatched to any gene: 4. CDR1 is LNHDA and CDR2 is SQIVND in the germline V gene (reference sequence). The CDR3 spells CASGGTANTEAFF. As DNA, the CDR3 is TGTGCCAGTGGGGGGACAGCGAACACTGAAGCTTTCTTT.

The gene calls are TRBV30 and TRBJ1-1; TRBD1 might be the D (6 bases). V was pared by 1 base and J by 11 bases, with 17 bases between. CDR3 length equals 13 residues. Germline loops: CDR1 GTSNPN, CDR2 SVGIG (reference sequence). CDR3 in amino acids: CAWSGTGWELAFF. DNA of the CDR3: TGTGCCTGGAGTGGAACAGGGTGGGAGTTGGCTTTCTTT.

The CDR3 loop reads CASSLEAESTDTQYF. The CDR3 DNA reads TGTGCCAGCAGCTTGGAGGCGGAGTCCACAGATACGCAGTATTTT. The chain combines TRBV5-6 with TRBJ2-3; D ambiguous. The CDR3 is 15 residues long. Germline V gives CDR1 SGHDT, CDR2 YYEEEE. Trimming cost V 0 bases and J 2 bases, with 10 bases left between them.

This chain links TRBV6-5 with TRBJ2-2; TRBD2 aligns across 7 bases. There are 13 residues in the CDR3. The V gene end was trimmed by 7 bases and the J gene end by 6 bases; junction bases not matched to a gene: 5. Germline CDR1 is MNHEY and CDR2 is SVGAGI. CDR3 DNA: TGTGCCAGCACCTGGGGGGGTGCCGGGGAGCTGTTTTTT. This translates into CASTWGGAGELFF.